The 18 T cell receptor beta chains in this list originate from one sample, sequenced in a study of blood T cell repertoires in COVID-19. The assay was immunoSEQ multiplex PCR, and TCRdb's table has in-frame clones only and misses some. There are around 150,000 clones in the sample; roughly 85% occur only once, and around 1% lies in the top ten. The sequencing sample was made of peripheral blood. All receptors derive from a man aged 35 to 55 with acute or convalescent COVID-19.

The rearrangement joins TRBV19 to TRBJ2-3; TRBD1 is a possible D gene (5 bases). Germline V CDR1 and CDR2: LNHDA, SQIVND (reference sequence). This CDR3 has 15 amino acids. Deletions cut 5 bases from V and 0 bases from J, with 12 bases between. CDR3 nucleotides: TGTGCCAGTAGTTGGGGCTCCCCTAGCACAGATACGCAGTATTTT. Its translation: CASSWGSPSTDTQYF.

This clone appeared once. V and J are TRBV9 and TRBJ2-3; 11 nucleotides match TRBD1. V shed 2 bases, J shed 6 bases, and the junction held 5 bases outside the gene matches. There are 15 residues in the CDR3. Germline assignment: CDR1 SGDLS and CDR2 YYNGEE. The CDR3 DNA follows: TGTGCCAGCAGCGTCACCGGGACAGGGGGTGATACGCAGTATTTT. It encodes CASSVTGTGGDTQYF.

This clone was detected only a few times. The gene calls are TRBV13 and TRBJ1-3, with 9 positions matching TRBD1. There are 16 residues in the CDR3. Germline V lookup: CDR1 PRHDT, CDR2 FYEKMQ (reference sequence). V lost 6 bases and J lost 3; bases outside the gene matches: 9. The CDR3 loop reads CASRPTGQGSGNTIYF. Written as DNA, the CDR3 is TGTGCCAGCAGGCCCACGGGACAGGGAAGTGGAAACACCATATATTTT. The complete variable domain, with remaining parts taken from reference TRBV13 and TRBJ1-3, reads AAGVIQSPRHLIKEKRETATLKCYPIPRHDTVYWYQQGPGQDPQFLISFYEKMQSDKGSIPDRFSAQQFSDYHSELNMSSLELGDSALYFCASRPTGQGSGNTIYFGEGSWLTVV.

The rearrangement links TRBV6-6 to TRBJ1-1; 7 positions match TRBD1. The trim removed 5 bases at V and 7 bases at J, leaving 4 bases unmatched. CDR3 length: 12 amino acids. Germline CDR1 is MNHNY and CDR2 is SVGAGI (reference sequence). The CDR3 coding sequence is TGTGCCAGCAGTCGCTCAGGGGGTGAAGCTTTCTTT. Its protein is CASSRSGGEAFF.

This chain links TRBV10-2 with TRBJ1-5, with 7 nucleotides matching TRBD1. The germline CDR1 and CDR2 sequences are WSHSY and SAAADI. Trimming took 7 bases from V and 4 from J; bases not matched to a gene: 10. This CDR3 is 15 amino acids long. The CDR3, as DNA: TGCGCCAGCACGGGGGCAGGGGGAAGGAATCAGCCCCAGCATTTT. This sequence encodes CASTGAGGRNQPQHF.

The V call is TRBV7-8, the J call TRBJ2-5; D is perhaps TRBD2 (5 bases). CDR3 size: 14 residues. Trimming took off 5 bases at V and 0 bases at J, with 10 bases between the two ends. Germline V CDR1 and CDR2: SGHVS, FQNEAQ. CDR3 loop: CASSLTGYQETQYF. DNA for the CDR3: TGTGCCAGCAGCCTAACGGGGTACCAAGAGACCCAGTACTTC.

This clone was seen only once. The chain recombines TRBV4-1 with TRBJ1-1; D remains ambiguous. Trimming removed 1 base at V and 1 base at J, with 10 bases between. The CDR3 has 15 amino acids. Germline V gene data show CDR1 as MGHRA and CDR2 as YSYEKL. CDR3 DNA sequence: TGCGCCAGCAGCCAAGGTCAAAACTCGAACACTGAAGCTTTCTTT. Encoded protein: CASSQGQNSNTEAFF.

This rearrangement joins TRBV30 to TRBJ1-1; 10 bases agree with TRBD1. From germline, CDR1 is GTSNPN and CDR2 SVGIG (reference sequence). With 5 bases clipped from V and 6 bases from J, the junction kept 15 bases outside the gene matches. This CDR3 has 16 residues. The CDR3 region has the DNA TGTGCCTGGGCACGTAGGGACAGGGGTGAGGGGGCTGAAGCTTTCTTT. Protein sequence: CAWARRDRGEGAEAFF.

The chain uses TRBV7-9 and TRBJ1-2, with 8 bases aligning to TRBD1. The CDR3 contains 12 residues. Germline assignment: CDR1 SEHNR and CDR2 FQNEAQ (reference sequence). Germline trimming cut 6 bases from V and 8 bases from J; bases unmatched to any gene: 5. CDR3 sequence reads: CASRLDRGGYTF. For the CDR3, the DNA is TGTGCCAGCAGGCTCGACAGGGGAGGCTACACCTTC. Supplemented by reference TRBV7-9 and TRBJ1-2, the full variable domain reads DTGVSQNPRHKITKRGQNVTFRCDPISEHNRLYWYRQTLGQGPEFLTYFQNEAQLEKSRLLSDRFSAERPKGSFSTLEIQRTEQGDSAMYLCASRLDRGGYTFGSGTRLTVV.

The sample holds one count of this clone. The rearrangement uses TRBV7-2 and TRBJ2-2; D is unclear. The CDR3 loop spans 15 amino acids. The V gene lost 1 base and the J gene lost 1 base, with 7 bases spanning the gap. The germline gives CDR1 SGHTA, CDR2 FQGNSA. The CDR3 region is CASSLGQVNTGELFF. In DNA form, the CDR3 reads TGTGCCAGCAGCTTAGGGCAGGTGAACACCGGGGAGCTGTTTTTT.

The chain combines TRBV7-3 with TRBJ2-7; TRBD1 might be the D (5 bases). Germline V CDR1 and CDR2: SGHTA, FQGTGA. With 1 base removed from V and 6 bases from J, the gap between germline ends came to 10 bases. The CDR3 covers 13 residues. The DNA of the CDR3 is TGTGCCAGCAGCTTAATGTCAGGGTTCGAGCAGTACTTC. Translated: CASSLMSGFEQYF.

The chain has TRBV2 and TRBJ1-1; TRBD1 might be the D (5 bases). V gave up 9 bases and J gave up 5 bases, with 10 bases separating them. The CDR3 runs to 11 residues. CDR1 is SNHLY, CDR2 FYNNEI, per germline. The CDR3 region is CARRGGTEAFF. CDR3 coding DNA: TGTGCCAGGAGGGGAGGAACTGAAGCTTTCTTT.

CDR3 region: CASSYSGQTYEQYF. The CDR3 nucleotides are TGTGCCAGCAGTTACTCGGGACAGACCTACGAGCAGTACTTC. This chain links TRBV6-5 with TRBJ2-7, with 7 bases lining up with TRBD1. Germline CDR1 MNHEY, CDR2 SVGAGI. Unmatched junction bases numbered 1, after V lost 0 bases and J lost 2 bases. This CDR3 is 14 amino acids long.

V usage is TRBV6-2 or TRBV6-3 and J usage is TRBJ2-1; 10 nucleotides align to TRBD2. This CDR3 spans 21 amino acids. CDR1 is MNHEY and CDR2 is SVGEGT in the germline V gene. V was pared by 2 bases and J by 6 bases, with 22 bases of the junction left unmatched. The CDR3 here is CASSYPRLGSGGPGILNEQFF. The CDR3 DNA reads TGTGCCAGCAGTTACCCACGACTTGGTAGCGGGGGGCCGGGGATCCTCAATGAGCAGTTCTTC.

The gene calls are TRBV11-2 and TRBJ2-2; the D gene is possibly TRBD1 (6 bases). CDR3 length: 17 residues. V gave up 8 bases and J gave up 0 bases, with 19 bases separating them. Germline V lookup: CDR1 SGHAT, CDR2 FQNNGV. The CDR3 bases are TGTGCCAGCCCCGGATCGGCCACAGGGTCGAACACCGGGGAGCTGTTTTTT. Translating it yields CASPGSATGSNTGELFF.

This sequence joins TRBV5-6 and TRBJ2-7; the match to TRBD1 covers 10 bases. This CDR3 spans 15 amino acids. The V and J ends lost 1 base and 2 bases, in that order; junction bases with no gene match: 3. Germline V gene sequence: CDR1 SGHDT, CDR2 YYEEEE. The CDR3 DNA reads TGTGCCAGCAGCTTGATCGGGACAGGGGCCTACGAGCAGTACTTC. Translation gives CASSLIGTGAYEQYF.

V is TRBV5-1 and J is TRBJ2-3; 9 bases are a match to TRBD1. The CDR3 spans 15 residues. Germline CDR1 is SGHRS and CDR2 is YFSETQ. With V trimmed by 4 bases and J by 4 bases, 7 bases remained unmatched. CDR3 coding DNA: TGCGCCAGCAGCGAGTCGACAGGGGGGGCAGATACGCAGTATTTT. Amino acids: CASSESTGGADTQYF.

In regard to this clone: Germline is not matched at one junction end, which may reflect a read error. This chain uses TRBV12-3 or TRBV12-4 with TRBJ1-4, with D possibly TRBD1 on 6 matching bases. The CDR3 loop spans 11 amino acids. The CDR3 coding sequence is TGTGCCAGCAGCTCGGACAGAAAGTTGGTTTTT. Translated, it gives CASSSDRKLVF.